Below, 32 T cell receptor beta chains from the same sample are listed, as sequenced in a study of quantifying T cell responses using KT2 cells. Study information: RNA was reverse transcribed with TCR alpha and beta constant-region primers.

A single-stranded UMI oligo with SP2 sequence was ligated to cDNA 3' ends. First-round PCR used three to four cycles and beta primers RC1.1 and RC1.2 covering TRBC1 and TRBC2. In TCRdb, the UMI-ligation and nested PCR reads were re-called with MiXCR into one record per CDR3 protein. Among roughly 51,000 distinct CDR3 sequences listed, over 9% were seen once. What was sequenced was PBMCs spiked with cells of the T cell clone KT2. These receptors were taken from a human donor.

The chain combines TRBV10-3 with TRBJ2-1; a weak D match, TRBD2 (5 bases). V was trimmed by 2 bases and J by 8 bases, leaving 10 bases between them. Germline values: CDR1 ENHRY, CDR2 SYGVKD. The CDR3 loop spans 13 amino acids. In DNA, the CDR3 is TGTGCCATCAGTGAGGCCCCAGCGGATGAGCAGTTCTTC. This codes for CAISEAPADEQFF.

The chain couples TRBV9 to TRBJ1-1; D is undetermined. CDR3 length equals 15 residues. Germline values: CDR1 SGDLS, CDR2 YYNGEE. Trimming left V 0 bases short and J 7 bases short, with 16 bases between. The CDR3: CASSVVAGGDNEAFF. The DNA of the CDR3 is TGTGCCAGCAGCGTAGTGGCAGGAGGAGACAATGAAGCTTTCTTT.

This clonotype was counted at least ten times. The J gene is TRBJ1-1, the V gene TRBV29-1, with D hard to call. From germline, CDR1 is SQVTM and CDR2 ANQGSEA. There are 11 residues in the CDR3. Between the trimmed V and J ends, which lost 5 bases and 1 base, there was a span of 5 bases. The chain's CDR3 is CSVWTNTEAFF. In nucleotides, the CDR3 is TGCAGCGTTTGGACGAACACTGAAGCTTTCTTT.

This clonotype occurred a few times. The chain couples TRBV3-1 to TRBJ1-2, with 7 bases that match TRBD1. The V and J ends lost 4 bases and 4 bases, in that order; junction bases with no gene match: 15. CDR3 size: 17 residues. In germline, CDR1 is LGHDT, CDR2 YNNKEL (reference sequence). CDR3 in DNA: TGTGCCAGCAGCCCGTTCCCGAAGGGGGCGTTAGCCTATGGCTACACCTTC. It specifies CASSPFPKGALAYGYTF.

This chain connects TRBV15 to TRBJ2-7; D is undetermined. The CDR3 is made up of 14 amino acids. The germline V and J ends were trimmed by 2 bases and 3 bases, with 11 bases remaining between them. Germline lookup yields CDR1 LNHNV and CDR2 YYDKDF (reference sequence). This CDR3 reads CATSRLTQFYEQYF. The CDR3 DNA reads as TGTGCCACCAGCAGACTGACACAATTCTACGAGCAGTACTTC.

There are a few counts of this clonotype. The chain is built from TRBV5-1 and TRBJ1-2; D not certain. The CDR3 totals 13 residues. The V gene lost 0 bases and the J gene lost 4 bases, with 7 bases spanning the gap. Germline V gives CDR1 SGHRS, CDR2 YFSETQ. CDR3 in DNA: TGCGCCAGCAGCTTGGACGGCACCTATGGCTACACCTTC. As protein: CASSLDGTYGYTF.

This rearrangement joins TRBV5-1 to TRBJ2-7, with a weak D call TRBD1 (6 bases). The CDR3 consists of 16 residues. The germline V gene encodes CDR1 SGHRS and CDR2 YFSETQ. The V end was cut by 3 bases, the J end by 2 bases, with 18 bases between. CDR3 nucleotide sequence: TGCGCCAGCAGCTCTGGGACATCCAGCATTCCCTACGAGCAGTACTTC. It yields the protein CASSSGTSSIPYEQYF.

This clonotype was found many times. The chain joins TRBV4-3 to TRBJ2-7; 8 positions match TRBD2. J gave up 1 base and V 0 bases, and 5 bases lay outside the gene matches. The CDR3 extends over 16 amino acids. Germline V lookup: CDR1 LGHNA, CDR2 YSLEER. For the CDR3, the DNA is TGCGCCAGCAGCCAAGAAGGGAGCGGGAGATCCTACGAGCAGTACTTC. It codes for CASSQEGSGRSYEQYF.

This clonotype was detected a few times. The J gene is TRBJ1-3, the V gene TRBV20-1; 10 positions agree with TRBD1. V shed 5 bases and J 8 bases; nucleotides not matched to a gene: 9. CDR1 is DFQATT and CDR2 is SNEGSKA in the germline V gene (reference sequence). The CDR3 runs to 14 residues. In DNA, the CDR3 is TGCAGTGCTGCCTCCGGGACAGGGGCGGACACCATATATTTT. Its translation is CSAASGTGADTIYF.

The rearrangement uses TRBV10-3 and TRBJ2-1, with TRBD2 as a possible D gene (6 bases). Trimming stripped 8 bases from V and 8 bases from J, with 22 bases between. This CDR3 comprises 15 residues. The germline gives CDR1 ENHRY, CDR2 SYGVKD. The CDR3 here is CAISLAAQGEDEQFF. The DNA of the CDR3 is TGTGCCATCTCTTTAGCGGCCCAGGGAGAGGATGAGCAGTTCTTC.

This clonotype was counted at least ten times. This chain connects TRBV7-9 to TRBJ2-5; D is undetermined. Trimming shortened V by 0 bases and J by 2 bases, and 7 bases separated the two germline ends. Germline V CDR1 and CDR2: SEHNR, FQNEAQ (reference sequence). This CDR3 region has 14 residues. CDR3 region: CASSLAQTQETQYF. Here the CDR3 DNA reads TGTGCCAGCAGCTTAGCGCAAACGCAAGAGACCCAGTACTTC.

This chain links TRBV4-1 with TRBJ2-7, with D unresolved. The CDR3 contains 15 residues. The germline CDR1 and CDR2 sequences are MGHRA and YSYEKL. V lost 1 base to trimming and J lost 2 bases, with 12 bases between them. The CDR3 loop is CASSQVFGSTYEQYF. The CDR3 coding sequence is TGCGCCAGCAGCCAAGTCTTCGGATCGACCTACGAGCAGTACTTC.

The chain employs TRBV2 and TRBJ2-1; perhaps TRBD1 as D (6 bases). V was shortened by 1 base and J by 4 bases, with 17 bases between the two germline ends. Germline V gene data show CDR1 as SNHLY and CDR2 as FYNNEI. This CDR3 has 17 amino acids. The CDR3 sequence: CASSEGLGQSSYNEQFF. CDR3 nucleotide sequence: TGTGCCAGCAGTGAAGGTTTGGGACAATCCAGTTACAATGAGCAGTTCTTC.

The chain combines TRBV9 with TRBJ2-1; unclear D gene. Germline assignment: CDR1 SGDLS and CDR2 YYNGEE. The V and J ends lost 1 base and 0 bases respectively, with 5 bases between them. There are 14 residues in the CDR3. The CDR3 DNA reads as TGTGCCAGCAGCGTACTCAACTCCTACAATGAGCAGTTCTTC. Amino acid sequence: CASSVLNSYNEQFF.

The chain recombines TRBV28 with TRBJ1-1, with D maybe TRBD1 (6 bases). Germline V gene data show CDR1 as MDHEN and CDR2 as SYDVKM. The length of the CDR3 is 14 residues. V was trimmed by 6 bases and J by 5 bases, leaving 16 bases between them. The CDR3: CASRADLRGTEAFF. CDR3 in DNA: TGTGCCAGCAGGGCCGACTTGAGGGGGACTGAAGCTTTCTTT.

This clonotype was counted between two and nine times. This chain connects TRBV29-1 to TRBJ1-1; a weak D match, TRBD1 (5 bases). V was clipped by 4 bases and J by 3 bases, with 12 bases between them. This CDR3 spans 13 amino acids. The V gene's germline CDR1 is SQVTM and CDR2 ANQGSEA. CDR3 nucleotide sequence: TGCAGCGTTGGAAAAGGAGGGGACACTGAAGCTTTCTTT. Residues: CSVGKGGDTEAFF.

This clonotype was detected a few times. CDR3 bases: TGCAGTGCTAGAGGGACCAACCGCCCGACCGTTTACAATGAGCAGTTCTTC. Residues: CSARGTNRPTVYNEQFF. V gene TRBV20-1 combines with J gene TRBJ2-1; D not resolved. Germline V gene sequence: CDR1 DFQATT, CDR2 SNEGSKA (reference sequence). Trimming cost V 1 base and J 4 bases, with 20 bases left between them. The CDR3 loop spans 17 amino acids.

V and J are TRBV6-1 and TRBJ1-5; D is perhaps TRBD1 (5 bases). This CDR3 is built from 18 residues. Looked up from germline, CDR1 is MNHNS and CDR2 is SASEGT. Trimming removed 6 bases from V and 0 bases from J, with 21 bases in between. CDR3 sequence: CASSRTGTDEYSNQPQHF. CDR3 DNA sequence: TGTGCCAGCAGCCGCACCGGGACGGACGAATATAGCAATCAGCCCCAGCATTTT.

At least ten counts were recorded for this clonotype. The chain combines TRBV28 with TRBJ2-4; D is perhaps TRBD1 or TRBD2 (6 bases each). V was shortened by 6 bases and J by 3 bases, with 15 bases between the two germline ends. The CDR3 length is 15 residues. Germline V gene lookup returns CDR1 MDHEN and CDR2 SYDVKM. This CDR3 reads CASRSPGAGKNIQYF. The CDR3 bases are TGTGCCAGCAGGTCTCCGGGGGCCGGCAAAAACATTCAGTACTTC.

This clonotype was counted between two and nine times. The gene calls are TRBV5-4 and TRBJ1-1; no definite D call. V dropped 1 base and J dropped 1 base, with 8 bases sitting between them. The CDR3 length is 14 residues. Germline V gene data show CDR1 as SGHNT and CDR2 as YYREEE (reference sequence). This chain's CDR3 is CASSLRRTNTEAFF. CDR3 DNA: TGTGCCAGCAGCTTGAGAAGAACGAACACTGAAGCTTTCTTT.

This clonotype was counted ten times or more. The chain is built from TRBV4-2 and TRBJ2-6; a weak D match, TRBD2 (5 bases). The ends were cut back, 1 base at V and 1 base at J, with 8 bases in the middle. CDR1 and CDR2 (germline): LGHNA, YNFKEQ. This CDR3 has 16 amino acids. The CDR3 region has the DNA TGTGCCAGCAGCCAAGCAGAGGGTTCTGGGGCCAACGTCCTGACTTTC. It codes for CASSQAEGSGANVLTF.

This clonotype has a handful of counts. The chain links TRBV18 to TRBJ2-7; TRBD2 aligns across 10 bases. Trimming at V came to 3 bases and at J to 5 bases, leaving 4 bases not matched to a gene. The CDR3 is 14 residues long. Germline loops: CDR1 KGHSH, CDR2 LQKENI. The CDR3 reads CASSPGAGGHEQYF. CDR3 bases: TGTGCCAGCTCACCTGGAGCGGGAGGGCACGAGCAGTACTTC.

The chain is built from TRBV6-2 or TRBV6-3 and TRBJ1-1, with D perhaps TRBD1 (5 bases). The CDR3 is 14 amino acids. Per the germline V gene, CDR1 is MNHEY and CDR2 is SVGEGT. Trimming removed 6 bases at V and 2 bases at J, with 13 bases between. As DNA, the CDR3 is TGTGCCAGCAGCGGGGGGGAGGCCAACACTGAAGCTTTCTTT. Translated: CASSGGEANTEAFF.

This clonotype occurred a few times. The CDR3 loop reads CASSFTQSSYEQYF. CDR3 DNA sequence: TGCGCCAGCAGCTTCACTCAGTCATCCTACGAGCAGTACTTC. The chain carries TRBV5-1 and TRBJ2-7; the D is unclear. Per germline, CDR1 SGHRS and CDR2 YFSETQ. V lost 2 bases and J lost 1, with 10 bases in between. This CDR3 has 14 residues.

The J gene is TRBJ1-5, the V gene TRBV30; D is unclear. In germline, CDR1 is GTSNPN, CDR2 SVGIG (reference sequence). Trimming stripped 3 bases from V and 4 bases from J, with 10 bases between. The CDR3 covers 13 residues. CDR3 in DNA: TGTGCCTGGAGAGGGCAGCAGAATCAGCCCCAGCATTTT. It encodes CAWRGQQNQPQHF.

This clonotype has a handful of counts. The gene calls are TRBV18 and TRBJ2-6; possibly TRBD2 for D (5 bases). V was cut by 4 bases and J by 4 bases, with 11 bases left in between. Germline CDR1 is KGHSH and CDR2 is LQKENI. The CDR3 sequence is 15 residues long. CDR3: CASSRTGSGANVLTF. CDR3 bases: TGTGCCAGCTCACGAACGGGGTCAGGGGCCAACGTCCTGACTTTC.

This clonotype was recorded many times. This chain uses TRBV21-1 with TRBJ2-7. TRBV21-1 is marked as a pseudogene. This CDR3 region has 14 residues. The CDR3 DNA reads as TGTGCCAGCAGCAACGTCGACCGGCGGTACGAGCAGTACTTC. It is translated as CASSNVDRRYEQYF.

The chain is built from TRBV2 and TRBJ2-1; D is unresolved. V gave up 6 bases and J gave up 5 bases, with 20 bases separating them. CDR1 SNHLY and CDR2 FYNNEI come from the germline V gene. The CDR3 extends over 16 amino acids. CDR3: CASRISGSRANNEQFF. DNA of the CDR3: TGTGCCAGCAGAATCTCAGGTAGTAGGGCAAACAATGAGCAGTTCTTC.

This clonotype is medium-sized in the sample. The chain couples TRBV24-1 to TRBJ2-1; 7 positions agree with TRBD2. V gave up 9 bases and J gave up 5 bases; unmatched junction bases: 6. The CDR3 spans 13 residues. Germline CDR1 reads KGHDR; CDR2 reads SFDVKD. CDR3 coding DNA: TGTGCCACCGAGGGAGGGGCCCACAATGAGCAGTTCTTC. This codes for CATEGGAHNEQFF.

Only a few counts were recorded for this clonotype. The rearrangement joins TRBV2 to TRBJ2-6; D gene unclear. Germline lookup yields CDR1 SNHLY and CDR2 FYNNEI. The V gene lost 6 bases and the J gene lost 0 bases, with 12 bases spanning the gap. The CDR3 contains 16 residues. CDR3 protein: CASSVQILSGANVLTF. CDR3 DNA: TGTGCCAGCAGCGTCCAGATCCTCTCTGGGGCCAACGTCCTGACTTTC.

This clonotype showed up many times. CDR3 bases: TGTGCCAGCAGCAGAACCCAACGCACAACGAGCGGAGAAACGATTAAAGGAAACACAGATACGCAGTATTTT. Its translation is CASSRTQRTTSGETIKGNTDTQYF. This chain links TRBV21-1 with TRBJ2-3; the table gives TRBD2 as D, unverified against the DNA. TRBV21-1 is termed a pseudogene. The CDR3 totals 24 residues.

This clonotype showed up many times. The gene calls are TRBV6-4 and TRBJ1-1; D is uncertain. Trimming cost V 4 bases and J 1 base, with 7 bases left between them. This CDR3 has 13 residues. CDR1 is MRHNA, CDR2 SNTAGT, per germline. Here the CDR3 DNA reads TGTGCCAGCAGTGCCCGCGGGAACACTGAAGCTTTCTTT. It is translated as CASSARGNTEAFF.